The present entry profiles one TCR beta chain with its context. The method was immunoSEQ multiplex PCR; TCRdb's version includes in-frame clones alone and lacks a portion of them. This repertoire shows some 630,000 clones, approximately 96% found once; its top ten account for roughly 0.1%. Naive CD8 isolation took CD45RO-negative cells positively selected for CCR7 and excluded terminally differentiated effector memory CD45RA+ cells. CDR1 and CDR2 (germline): ENHRY, SYGVKD. This CDR3 spans 17 amino acids. The V segment lost 6 bases and the J segment 0 bases; nucleotides outside the gene matches: 8. This entry comes from a study of shared clonotypes between healthy human individuals.

The gene calls are TRBV10-3 and TRBJ2-5, with TRBD2 identical over 12 bases. The sequenced sample was naive CD8+ T cells sorted from blood. The sequence derives from a young woman in good health. The DNA for the CDR3 is TGTGCCATCAGCTACGACGGACTAGCGGGAAACCAAGAGACCCAGTACTTC. Translation: CAISYDGLAGNQETQYF.